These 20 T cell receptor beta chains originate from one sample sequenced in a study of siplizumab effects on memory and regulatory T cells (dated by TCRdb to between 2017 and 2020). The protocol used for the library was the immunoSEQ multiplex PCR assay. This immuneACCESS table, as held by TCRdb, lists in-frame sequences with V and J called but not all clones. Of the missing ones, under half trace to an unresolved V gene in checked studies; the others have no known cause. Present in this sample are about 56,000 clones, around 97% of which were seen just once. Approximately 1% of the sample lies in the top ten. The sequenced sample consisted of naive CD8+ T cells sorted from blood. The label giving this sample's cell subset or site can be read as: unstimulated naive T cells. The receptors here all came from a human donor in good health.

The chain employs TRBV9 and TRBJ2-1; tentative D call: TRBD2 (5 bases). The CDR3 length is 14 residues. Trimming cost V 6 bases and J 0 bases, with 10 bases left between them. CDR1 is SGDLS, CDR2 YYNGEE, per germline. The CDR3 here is CASTRGSSYNEQFF. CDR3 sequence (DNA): TGTGCCAGCACCCGGGGTAGCTCCTACAATGAGCAGTTCTTC.

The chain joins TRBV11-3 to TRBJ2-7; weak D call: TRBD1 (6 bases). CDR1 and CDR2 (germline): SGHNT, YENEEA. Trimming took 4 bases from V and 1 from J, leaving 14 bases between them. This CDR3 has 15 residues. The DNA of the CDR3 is TGTGCCAGCAGCTCATCTCCGGGACATTCCTACGAGCAGTACTTC. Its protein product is CASSSSPGHSYEQYF.

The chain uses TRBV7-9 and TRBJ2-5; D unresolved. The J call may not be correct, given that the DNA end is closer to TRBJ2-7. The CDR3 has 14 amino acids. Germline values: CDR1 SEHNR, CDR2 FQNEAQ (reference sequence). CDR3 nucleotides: TGTGCCAGCAGTTATTCATCTAGATTCTACGAGCAGTACTTC. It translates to CASSYSSRFYEQYF.

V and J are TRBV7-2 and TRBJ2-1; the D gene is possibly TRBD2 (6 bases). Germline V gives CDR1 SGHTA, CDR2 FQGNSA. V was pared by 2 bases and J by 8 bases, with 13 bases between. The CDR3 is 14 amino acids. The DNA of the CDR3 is TGTGCCAGCAGCTTATTGGTGACGGGGGATGAGCAGTTCTTC. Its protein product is CASSLLVTGDEQFF.

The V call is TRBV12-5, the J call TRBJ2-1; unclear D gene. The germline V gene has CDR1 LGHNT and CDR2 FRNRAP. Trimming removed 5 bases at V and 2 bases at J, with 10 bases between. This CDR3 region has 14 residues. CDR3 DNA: TGTGCTAGTGGTAGGTCCGAGCCCTACAATGAGCAGTTCTTC. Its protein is CASGRSEPYNEQFF.

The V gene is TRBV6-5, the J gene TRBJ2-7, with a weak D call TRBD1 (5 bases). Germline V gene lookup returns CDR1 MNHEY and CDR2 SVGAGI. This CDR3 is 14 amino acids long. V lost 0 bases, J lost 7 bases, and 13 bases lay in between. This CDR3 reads CASSYSDETEEQYF. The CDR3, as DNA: TGTGCCAGCAGTTACTCAGACGAGACAGAAGAGCAGTACTTC.

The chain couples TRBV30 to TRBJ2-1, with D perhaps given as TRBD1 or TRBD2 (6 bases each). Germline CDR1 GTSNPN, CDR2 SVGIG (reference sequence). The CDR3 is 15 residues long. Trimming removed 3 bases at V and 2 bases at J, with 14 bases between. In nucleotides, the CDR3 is TGTGCCTGGAGGGGCGGGACAATCCCCTACAATGAGCAGTTCTTC. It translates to CAWRGGTIPYNEQFF.

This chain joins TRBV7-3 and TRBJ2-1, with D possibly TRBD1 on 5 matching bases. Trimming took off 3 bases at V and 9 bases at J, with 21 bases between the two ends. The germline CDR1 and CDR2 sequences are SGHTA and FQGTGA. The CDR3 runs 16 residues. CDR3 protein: CASSLTPTDIWGEQFF. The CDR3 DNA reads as TGTGCCAGCAGCTTGACTCCGACAGATATCTGGGGTGAGCAGTTCTTC.

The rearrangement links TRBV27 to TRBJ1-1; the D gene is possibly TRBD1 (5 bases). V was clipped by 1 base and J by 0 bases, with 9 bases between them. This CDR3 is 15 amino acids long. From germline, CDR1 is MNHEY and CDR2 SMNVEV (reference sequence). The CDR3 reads CASSLYQGLNTEAFF. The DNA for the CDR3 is TGTGCCAGCAGTTTATATCAGGGATTGAACACTGAAGCTTTCTTT.

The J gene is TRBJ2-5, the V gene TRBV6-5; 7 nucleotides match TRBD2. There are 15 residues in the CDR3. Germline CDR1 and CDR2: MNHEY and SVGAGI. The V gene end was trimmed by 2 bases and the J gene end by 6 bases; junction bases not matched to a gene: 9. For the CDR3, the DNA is TGTGCCAGCAGTTACCAACTGGGGGGGATGAAGACCCAGTACTTC. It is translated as CASSYQLGGMKTQYF.

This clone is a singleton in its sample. The CDR3 DNA reads as TGTGCCAGCAGTTATTTCGGCGGGGAGCTGTTTTTT. As protein: CASSYFGGELFF. The chain combines TRBV6-5 with TRBJ2-2; no definite D call. The CDR3 contains 12 residues. Germline CDR1 MNHEY, CDR2 SVGAGI. V was clipped by 3 bases and J by 7 bases, with 6 bases between them.

The CDR3 DNA reads as TGTGCCAGTAACAAACTAGCTCCCCAAGAGACCCAGTACTTC. Residues: CASNKLAPQETQYF. This rearrangement joins TRBV19 to TRBJ2-5, with a weak D call TRBD2 (6 bases). Per germline, CDR1 LNHDA and CDR2 SQIVND (reference sequence). The CDR3 spans 14 residues. V was clipped by 7 bases and J by 1 base, with 13 bases between them.

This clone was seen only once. CDR3 sequence reads: CASSPTGLGADTQYF. The DNA for the CDR3 is TGTGCCAGCAGCCCCACCGGGCTTGGCGCAGATACGCAGTATTTT. The rearrangement links TRBV7-2 to TRBJ2-3, with D unresolved. The CDR3 covers 15 residues. Trimming stripped 5 bases from V and 4 bases from J, with 16 bases between. In germline, CDR1 is SGHTA, CDR2 FQGNSA.

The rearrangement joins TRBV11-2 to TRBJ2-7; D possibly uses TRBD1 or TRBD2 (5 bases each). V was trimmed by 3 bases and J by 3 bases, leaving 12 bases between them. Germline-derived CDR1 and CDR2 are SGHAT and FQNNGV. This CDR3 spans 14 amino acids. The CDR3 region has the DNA TGTGCCAGCAGCTTTGGTGGGACCGGCTACGAGCAGTACTTC. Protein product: CASSFGGTGYEQYF.

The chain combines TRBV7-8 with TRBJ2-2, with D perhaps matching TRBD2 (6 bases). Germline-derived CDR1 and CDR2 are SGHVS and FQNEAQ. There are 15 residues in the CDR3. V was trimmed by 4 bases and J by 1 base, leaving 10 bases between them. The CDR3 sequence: CASSSSVGNTGELFF. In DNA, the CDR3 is TGTGCCAGCAGCTCTAGCGTTGGGAACACCGGGGAGCTGTTTTTT.

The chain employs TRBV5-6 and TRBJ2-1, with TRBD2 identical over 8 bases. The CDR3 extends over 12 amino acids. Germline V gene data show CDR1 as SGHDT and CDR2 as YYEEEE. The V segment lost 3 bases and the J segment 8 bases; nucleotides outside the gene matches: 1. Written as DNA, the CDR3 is TGTGCCAGCAGCTCGGGGGGGTATGAGCAGTTCTTC. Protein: CASSSGGYEQFF.

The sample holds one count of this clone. CDR3 sequence (DNA): TGTGCCAGCAGTCTCCGGACTAGCGGGAGGGCGGAGTACAATGAGCAGTTCTTC. This codes for CASSLRTSGRAEYNEQFF. The chain links TRBV27 to TRBJ2-1, with 15 bases fitting TRBD2. CDR1 MNHEY and CDR2 SMNVEV come from the germline V gene (reference sequence). V was pared by 5 bases and J by 4 bases, with 9 bases of the junction left unmatched. CDR3 length: 18 residues.

CDR3 loop: CASRYSIGDYEQYF. The CDR3 nucleotides read TGCGCCAGCAGGTATAGTATTGGGGACTACGAGCAGTACTTC. The chain combines TRBV5-1 with TRBJ2-7, with no clear D. Germline V gives CDR1 SGHRS, CDR2 YFSETQ. The ends were cut back, 5 bases at V and 3 bases at J, with 15 bases in the middle. CDR3 length: 14 residues.

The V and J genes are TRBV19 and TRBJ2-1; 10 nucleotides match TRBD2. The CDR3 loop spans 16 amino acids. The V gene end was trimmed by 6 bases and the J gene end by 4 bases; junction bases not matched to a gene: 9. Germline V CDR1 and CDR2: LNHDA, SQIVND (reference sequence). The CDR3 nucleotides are TGTGCCAGTAGCACCAAGCGGGAGGGCCCGTACAATGAGCAGTTCTTC. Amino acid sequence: CASSTKREGPYNEQFF.

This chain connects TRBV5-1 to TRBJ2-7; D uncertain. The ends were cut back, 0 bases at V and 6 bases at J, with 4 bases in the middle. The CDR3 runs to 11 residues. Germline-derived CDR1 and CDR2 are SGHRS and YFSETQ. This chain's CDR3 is CASSLGFEQYF. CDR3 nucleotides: TGCGCCAGCAGCTTGGGTTTCGAGCAGTACTTC. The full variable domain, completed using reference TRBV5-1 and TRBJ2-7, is KAGVTQTPRYLIKTRGQQVTLSCSPISGHRSVSWYQQTPGQGLQFLFEYFSETQRNKGNFPGRFSGRQFSNSRSEMNVSTLELGDSALYLCASSLGFEQYFGPGTRLTVT.